This T cell receptor (beta chain) came from a study of regulatory T cells in long-lasting Graves disease. Study at large: The definition of persistent Graves' disease was over 5 years of antithyroid drugs with positive TSH receptor antibodies.

The study's findings and limits: Persistent Graves' patients showed reduced TCR diversity versus newly diagnosed patients.

The CDR3 is 15 residues long. Germline V gene sequence: CDR1 ENHRY, CDR2 SYGVKD. Trimming removed 6 bases from V and 4 bases from J, with 13 bases in between. To make TCR beta libraries, researchers used iRepertoire HTBI primers and Arm-PCR of CDR3 regions. TCRdb re-analysed the multiplex PCR reads in MiXCR, keeping a single row per CDR3 protein. The sample records 300,000 to 350,000 distinct CDR3 sequences, around a fifth being singletons. On this clonotype: Antigen: not known.

The time point denotes: persistent/refractory GD, antithyroid drugs over 5 years with positive TRAb. PBMCs were the source of the RNA used for TCR sequencing. The sequence was collected from a female donor with Graves disease. Specimen: peripheral blood mononuclear cells (PBMCs), collected when the disease was refractory, from a patient treated with antithyroid drugs. The chain recombines TRBV10-3 with TRBJ2-6; D perhaps matches TRBD1 (5 bases). The CDR3 region is CAISAGSSGANVLTF. CDR3 nucleotides: TGTGCCATCAGCGCAGGGTCCTCCGGGGCCAACGTCCTGACTTTC.